This TCR beta chain came from a study of human T cells and chemical hapten exposure. Study overall: The upper back received 0.01% DPC by patch testing, with results read at 6 days. Study findings and constraints: Among expanded TCRs, significantly more large CDR3 similarity clusters formed than among controls.

In TCRdb, the RACE reads were re-called with MiXCR into one record per CDR3 protein. Found here are 85,000 to 100,000 distinct CDR3 sequences, 9.5% to 15% of them singletons; the top ten hold approximately 2%. Time point reported: patch test 1, 2 weeks after DPC sensitization. Treatment given: therapeutic diphenylcyclopropenone sensitization with weekly scalp DPC. With 1 base removed from V and 3 bases from J, the gap between germline ends came to 13 bases. Germline V gene data show CDR1 as MNHEY and CDR2 as SMNVEV (reference sequence). The CDR3 runs to 15 residues. For this clonotype: The antigen is unknown.

The clonotype originates from a woman aged 40 to 50 with alopecia areata. Some clones in this sample may be carry-over from other donors' samples. This specimen consisted of whole blood, obtained in connection with sensitization to the hapten diphenylcyclopropenone (DPC). V is TRBV27 and J is TRBJ2-7; D tentatively fits TRBD1 or TRBD2 (5 bases each). The CDR3 loop is CASSLFPGTVYEQYF. The CDR3 DNA is TGTGCCAGCAGTTTATTTCCTGGGACGGTCTACGAGCAGTACTTC.